This T cell receptor (beta chain) was captured by sequencing in a study of T cell responses to AZD1222 COVID-19 vaccine (dated by TCRdb to about 2021). In terms of the full investigation: TCR sequencing covered roughly 230 trial participants: 200 to 220 given two doses of AZD1222 and around 25 given two doses of MenACWY control vaccine. Trial participants were enrolled by age into subgroups of 18-55, 56-69 and 70-plus years, and around 150, 28 and 57 TCR-sequenced participants, respectively, were included in these subgroups. The study at large found these results: Because no day 14 peak-response samples were available, the repertoires could be characterized only after the peak T cell response. Reportedly, almost half of the unique spike-specific TCRs recognized epitopes lying outside the regions that are mutated in the B.1.351 and B.1.1.7 variants. Conclusions about previously exposed vaccinees are limited because only six or seven AZD1222 recipients were SARS-CoV-2 seropositive at baseline. Participants were mostly white British and included more females than males, and it was suggested by the authors that clonal diversity may have been underestimated. A significant rise in spike-specific TCR breadth and depth was observed after two AZD1222 doses relative to day 0 and relative to MenACWY recipients. The 56-69-year group was small, and its depth increase did not reach significance, likely because of low power. The vaccine-associated CD4 TCRs covered the entire spike protein, and the dominant responses fell in regions 160-218 and 743-854.

Inclusive of the bounding cysteine and phenylalanine, the CDR3 is 15 residues long. Of all the DNA, just the CDR3 is kept, 45 bases in frame from base 1. CDR1 is given as SGHAT and CDR2 as FQNNGV, both from the germline V gene. Trimming removed 1 base from V and 6 bases from J, leaving 14 bases between the germline ends. The time point label, read with the paper, signifies: baseline before first vaccination. The treatment or condition label here, explained by the study, means: meningococcal conjugate vaccine given as trial control. Vaccinee samples were obtained from the UK trials COV001 and COV002, which included a single-blind randomized controlled phase 2/3 trial of AZD1222 (ChAdOx1 nCoV-19) in healthy adults. For TCRbeta chain sequencing, PBMC samples from trial participants were taken at day 0 and at day 28 after the second dose. The CDR3 regions of human TCRbeta chains were analyzed by immunosequencing. Turning to the authors' computational methods: TCRs in the repertoires were compared against a reference library of SARS-CoV-2-specific TCRs that had been generated with the MIRA antigen-specificity platform. Breadth was defined as the fraction of unique TCRs that were SARS-CoV-2-associated, and depth was defined as the fraction of total T cells that were SARS-CoV-2-associated. Using the MIRA data, every spike-specific TCR was mapped to the spike region that the TCR reacted to and assigned to either a CD4 or a CD8 class. Log10-transformed breadth and depth values were compared by one-way ANOVA with Sidak's multiple comparisons tests. TCRdb took over this immuneACCESS table, retaining in-frame rearrangements with V and J assigned. Such tables are incomplete; in checked studies, under half of the missing clones stem from an unresolved V gene, and the remainder is unexplained. The V and J calls and the clone size are those of that table, but D and trimming were determined from the DNA. The sample table records 85,000 to 90,000 clones; more than 75% of these occur just once. Jointly, the top ten make up roughly 5.5% of the sample.

Note on this clone: The specificity of this receptor is unknown. It has no much larger one-base neighbor in the sample; base qualities were not kept.

This TCR derives from an adult in good health. The sequence joins TRBV11-2 to TRBJ2-3; possibly the D gene is TRBD1, per 6 matching bases. Here the sequenced sample was peripheral blood, taken on day 0 of MenACWY control vaccination. CDR3 region: CASSLGGQSGDTQYF. Read as DNA, the sequence is TGTGCCAGCAGCTTAGGTGGACAGTCAGGGGATACGCAGTATTTT.